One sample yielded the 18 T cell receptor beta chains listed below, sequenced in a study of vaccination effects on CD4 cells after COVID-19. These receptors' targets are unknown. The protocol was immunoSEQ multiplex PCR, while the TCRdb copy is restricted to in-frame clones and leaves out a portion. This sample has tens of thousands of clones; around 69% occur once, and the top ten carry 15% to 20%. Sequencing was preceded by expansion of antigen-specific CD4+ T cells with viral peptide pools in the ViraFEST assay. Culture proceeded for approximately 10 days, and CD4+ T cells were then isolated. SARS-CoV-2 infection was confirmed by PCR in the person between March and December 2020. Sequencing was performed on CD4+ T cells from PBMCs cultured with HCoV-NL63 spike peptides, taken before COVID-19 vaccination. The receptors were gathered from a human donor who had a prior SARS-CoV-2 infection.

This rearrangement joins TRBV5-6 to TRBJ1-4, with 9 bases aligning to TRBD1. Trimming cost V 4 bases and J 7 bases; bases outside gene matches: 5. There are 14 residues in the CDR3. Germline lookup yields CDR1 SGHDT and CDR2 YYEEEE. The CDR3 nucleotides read TGTGCCAGCAGCCGACAGGGGGTAGGTGAAAAACTGTTTTTT. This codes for CASSRQGVGEKLFF. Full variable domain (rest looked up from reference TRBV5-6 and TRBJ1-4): DAGVTQSPTHLIKTRGQQVTLRCSPKSGHDTVSWYQQALGQGPQFIFQYYEEEERQRGNFPDRFSGHQFPNYSSELNVNALLLGDSALYLCASSRQGVGEKLFFGSGTQLSVL.

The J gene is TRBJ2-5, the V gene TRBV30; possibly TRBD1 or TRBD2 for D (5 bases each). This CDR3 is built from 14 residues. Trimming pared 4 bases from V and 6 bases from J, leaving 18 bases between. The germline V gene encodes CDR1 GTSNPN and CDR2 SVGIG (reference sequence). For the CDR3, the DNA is TGTGCCTGGAACCGGGGTACAGGCGAGCAGACCCAGTACTTC. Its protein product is CAWNRGTGEQTQYF.

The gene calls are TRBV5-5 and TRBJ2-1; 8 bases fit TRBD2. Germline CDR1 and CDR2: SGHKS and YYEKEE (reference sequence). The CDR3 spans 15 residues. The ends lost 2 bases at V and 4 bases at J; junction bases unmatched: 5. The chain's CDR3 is CASSFRGGVYNEQFF. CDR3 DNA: TGTGCCAGCAGCTTCCGGGGGGGGGTTTACAATGAGCAGTTCTTC.

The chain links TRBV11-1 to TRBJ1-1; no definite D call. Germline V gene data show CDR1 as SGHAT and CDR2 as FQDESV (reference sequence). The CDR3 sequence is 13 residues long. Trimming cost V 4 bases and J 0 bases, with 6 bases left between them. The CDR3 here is CASSSSMNTEAFF. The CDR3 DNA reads TGTGCCAGCAGCTCCTCAATGAACACTGAAGCTTTCTTT. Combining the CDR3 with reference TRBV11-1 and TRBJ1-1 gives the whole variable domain EAEVAQSPRYKITEKSQAVAFWCDPISGHATLYWYRQILGQGPELLVQFQDESVVDDSQLPKDRFSAERLKGVDSTLKIQPAELGDSAMYLCASSSSMNTEAFFGQGTRLTVV.

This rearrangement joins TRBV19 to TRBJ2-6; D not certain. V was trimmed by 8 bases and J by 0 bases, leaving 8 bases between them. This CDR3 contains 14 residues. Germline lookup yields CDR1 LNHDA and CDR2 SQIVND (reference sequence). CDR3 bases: TGTGCCAGTGGGCTGCGCTCTGGGGCCAACGTCCTGACTTTC. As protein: CASGLRSGANVLTF. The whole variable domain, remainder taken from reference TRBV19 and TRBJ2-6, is DGGITQSPKYLFRKEGQNVTLSCEQNLNHDAMYWYRQDPGQGLRLIYYSQIVNDFQKGDIAEGYSVSREKKESFPLTVTSAQKNPTAFYLCASGLRSGANVLTFGAGSRLTVL.

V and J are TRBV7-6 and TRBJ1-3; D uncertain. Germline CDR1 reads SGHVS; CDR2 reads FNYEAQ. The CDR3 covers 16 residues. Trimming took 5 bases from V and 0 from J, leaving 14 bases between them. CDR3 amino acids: CASSHNIGGSGNTIYF. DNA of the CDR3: TGTGCCAGCAGCCACAACATAGGCGGCTCTGGAAACACCATATATTTT.

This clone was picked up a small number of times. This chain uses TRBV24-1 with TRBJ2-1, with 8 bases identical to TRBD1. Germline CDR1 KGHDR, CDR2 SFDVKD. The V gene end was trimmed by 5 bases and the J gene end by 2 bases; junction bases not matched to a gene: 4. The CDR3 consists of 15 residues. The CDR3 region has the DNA TGTGCCACCAGTGCGACAGGGGACGCCTACAATGAGCAGTTCTTC. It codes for CATSATGDAYNEQFF.

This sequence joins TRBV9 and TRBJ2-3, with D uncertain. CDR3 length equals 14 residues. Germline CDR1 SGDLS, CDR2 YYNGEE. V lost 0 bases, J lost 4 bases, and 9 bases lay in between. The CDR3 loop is CASSVGPQADTQYF. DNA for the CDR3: TGTGCCAGCAGCGTAGGTCCCCAGGCAGATACGCAGTATTTT.

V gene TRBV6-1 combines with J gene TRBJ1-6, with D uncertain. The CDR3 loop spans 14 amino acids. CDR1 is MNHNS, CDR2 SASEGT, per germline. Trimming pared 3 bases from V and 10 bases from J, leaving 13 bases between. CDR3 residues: CASSELWFASPLHF. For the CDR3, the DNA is TGTGCCAGCAGTGAGCTATGGTTTGCCTCACCCCTCCACTTT.

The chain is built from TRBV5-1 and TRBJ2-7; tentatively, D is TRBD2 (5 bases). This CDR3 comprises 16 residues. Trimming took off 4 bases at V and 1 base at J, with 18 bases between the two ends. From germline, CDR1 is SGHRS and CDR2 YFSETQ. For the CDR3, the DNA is TGCGCCAGCAGCCGGGAAGGGCCGATCCGTTCCTACGAGCAGTACTTC. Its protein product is CASSREGPIRSYEQYF.

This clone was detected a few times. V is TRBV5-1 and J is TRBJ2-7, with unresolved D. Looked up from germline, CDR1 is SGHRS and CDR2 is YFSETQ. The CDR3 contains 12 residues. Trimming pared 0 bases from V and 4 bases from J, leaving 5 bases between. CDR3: CASSLGFYEQYF. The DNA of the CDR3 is TGCGCCAGCAGCTTGGGATTTTACGAGCAGTACTTC.

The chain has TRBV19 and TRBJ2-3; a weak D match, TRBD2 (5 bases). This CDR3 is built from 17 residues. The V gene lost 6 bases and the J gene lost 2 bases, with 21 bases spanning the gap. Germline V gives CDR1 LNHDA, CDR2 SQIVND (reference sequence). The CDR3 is CASSPLSSLGITDTQYF. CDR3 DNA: TGTGCCAGTAGCCCTTTGTCTAGCCTGGGGATCACAGATACGCAGTATTTT.

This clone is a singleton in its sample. The CDR3 reads CASSLVFRGGYEQYF. The CDR3 DNA is TGCGCCAGCAGCTTGGTGTTTAGGGGCGGGTACGAGCAGTACTTC. The V gene is TRBV5-1, the J gene TRBJ2-7; D might be TRBD1 or TRBD2, each matching 5 bases. The ends were cut back, 0 bases at V and 4 bases at J, with 14 bases in the middle. CDR3 length: 15 residues. The germline V gene encodes CDR1 SGHRS and CDR2 YFSETQ.

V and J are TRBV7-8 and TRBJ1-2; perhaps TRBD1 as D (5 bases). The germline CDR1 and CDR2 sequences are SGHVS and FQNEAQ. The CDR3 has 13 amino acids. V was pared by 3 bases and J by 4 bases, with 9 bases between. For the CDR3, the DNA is TGTGCCAGCAGCTTGGGGACGGTCTATGGCTACACCTTC. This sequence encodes CASSLGTVYGYTF.

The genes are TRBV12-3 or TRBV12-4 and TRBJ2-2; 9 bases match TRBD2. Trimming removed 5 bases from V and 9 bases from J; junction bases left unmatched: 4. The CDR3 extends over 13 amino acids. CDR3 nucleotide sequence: TGTGCCAGCAGTCCAGGGACTAGCTGGGAGCTGTTTTTT. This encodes CASSPGTSWELFF.

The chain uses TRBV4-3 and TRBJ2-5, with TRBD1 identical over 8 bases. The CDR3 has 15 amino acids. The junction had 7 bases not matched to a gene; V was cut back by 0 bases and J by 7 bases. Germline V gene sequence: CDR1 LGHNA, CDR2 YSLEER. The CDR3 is CASSQEPTGDGTQYF. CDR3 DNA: TGCGCCAGCAGCCAAGAACCGACAGGGGACGGGACCCAGTACTTC.

This chain's CDR3 is CASSPRAWSSYNEQFF. The CDR3 region has the DNA TGTGCCAGCAGCCCTCGAGCGTGGAGCTCCTACAATGAGCAGTTCTTC. The rearrangement joins TRBV3-1 (or the pseudogene TRBV3-2) to TRBJ2-1; D unclear. Trimming removed 4 bases at V and 0 bases at J, with 13 bases between. The CDR3 is 16 amino acids. CDR1 is LGHDT, CDR2 YNNKEL, per germline (reference sequence).

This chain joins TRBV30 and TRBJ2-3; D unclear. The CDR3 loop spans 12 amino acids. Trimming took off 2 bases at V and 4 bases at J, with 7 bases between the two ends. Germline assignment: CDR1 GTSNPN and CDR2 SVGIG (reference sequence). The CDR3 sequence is CAWSISPDTQYF. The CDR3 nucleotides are TGTGCCTGGAGTATTTCCCCAGATACGCAGTATTTT.